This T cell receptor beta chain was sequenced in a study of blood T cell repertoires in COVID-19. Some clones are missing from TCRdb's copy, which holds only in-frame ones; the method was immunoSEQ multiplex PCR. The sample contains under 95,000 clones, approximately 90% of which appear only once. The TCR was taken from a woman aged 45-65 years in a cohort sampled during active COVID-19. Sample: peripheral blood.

CDR3 nucleotides: TGTGCCAGCAGCCCCCCCGGGGGGGCAAAACCTCGGGAGCAGTTCTTC. Protein: CASSPPGGAKPREQFF. The V gene is TRBV5-4, the J gene TRBJ2-1, with 8 bases lining up with TRBD2. This CDR3 comprises 16 residues. The V and J ends lost 4 bases and 10 bases, in that order; junction bases with no gene match: 16. Germline V lookup: CDR1 SGHNT, CDR2 YYREEE (reference sequence). Variable domain in full (rest from reference TRBV5-4 and TRBJ2-1): ETGVTQSPTHLIKTRGQQVTLRCSSQSGHNTVSWYQQALGQGPQFIFQYYREEENGRGNFPPRFSGLQFPNYSSELNVNALELDDSALYLCASSPPGGAKPREQFFGPGTRLTVL.